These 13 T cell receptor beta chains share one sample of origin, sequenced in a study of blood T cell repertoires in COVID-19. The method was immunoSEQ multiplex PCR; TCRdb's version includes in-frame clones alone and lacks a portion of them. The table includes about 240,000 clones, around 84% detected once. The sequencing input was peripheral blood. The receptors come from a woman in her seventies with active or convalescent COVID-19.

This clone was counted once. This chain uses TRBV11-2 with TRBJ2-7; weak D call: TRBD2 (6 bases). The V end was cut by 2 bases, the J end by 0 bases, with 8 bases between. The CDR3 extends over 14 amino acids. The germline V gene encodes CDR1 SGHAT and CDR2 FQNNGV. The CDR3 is CASSLRGGSYEQYF. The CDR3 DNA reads TGTGCCAGCAGCTTACGGGGAGGCTCCTACGAGCAGTACTTC. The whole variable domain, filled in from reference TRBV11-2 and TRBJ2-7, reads EAGVAQSPRYKIIEKRQSVAFWCNPISGHATLYWYQQILGQGPKLLIQFQNNGVVDDSQLPKDRFSAERLKGVDSTLKIQPAKLEDSAVYLCASSLRGGSYEQYFGPGTRLTVT.

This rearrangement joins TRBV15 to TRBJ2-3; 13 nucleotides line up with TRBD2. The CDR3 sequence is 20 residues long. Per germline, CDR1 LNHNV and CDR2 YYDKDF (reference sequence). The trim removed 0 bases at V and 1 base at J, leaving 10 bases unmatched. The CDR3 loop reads CATSRDSGTSGMSGTDTQYF. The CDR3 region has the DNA TGTGCCACCAGCAGAGACTCCGGGACTAGCGGGATGTCGGGCACAGATACGCAGTATTTT.

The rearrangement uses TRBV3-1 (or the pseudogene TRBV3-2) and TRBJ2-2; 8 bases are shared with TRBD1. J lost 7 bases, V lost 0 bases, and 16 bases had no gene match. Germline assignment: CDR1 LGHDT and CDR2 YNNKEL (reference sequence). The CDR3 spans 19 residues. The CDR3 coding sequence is TGTGCCAGCAGCCAAGAGGGGGGCCGGACAGGGCTTTCGGTCGGGGAGCTGTTTTTT. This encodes CASSQEGGRTGLSVGELFF.

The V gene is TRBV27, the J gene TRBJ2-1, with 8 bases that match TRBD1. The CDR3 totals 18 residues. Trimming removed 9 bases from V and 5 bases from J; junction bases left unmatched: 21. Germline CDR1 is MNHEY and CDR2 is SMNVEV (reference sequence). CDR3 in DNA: TGTGCCAGTTGGGGAACAGGGGGTAAGATTAGTTTAGACAATGAGCAGTTCTTC. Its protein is CASWGTGGKISLDNEQFF.

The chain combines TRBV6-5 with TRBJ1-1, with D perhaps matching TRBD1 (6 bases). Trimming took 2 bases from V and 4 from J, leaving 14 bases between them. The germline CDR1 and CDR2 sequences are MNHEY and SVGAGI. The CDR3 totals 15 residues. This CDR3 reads CASSYTTGGGTEAFF. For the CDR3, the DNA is TGTGCCAGCAGTTACACGACAGGAGGAGGCACTGAAGCTTTCTTT.

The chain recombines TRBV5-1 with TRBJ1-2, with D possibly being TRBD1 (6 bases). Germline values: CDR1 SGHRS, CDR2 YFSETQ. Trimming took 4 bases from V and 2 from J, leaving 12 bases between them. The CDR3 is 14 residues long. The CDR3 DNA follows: TGCGCCAGCAGCCGGGTGCAGGGGAACTATGGCTACACCTTC. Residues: CASSRVQGNYGYTF.

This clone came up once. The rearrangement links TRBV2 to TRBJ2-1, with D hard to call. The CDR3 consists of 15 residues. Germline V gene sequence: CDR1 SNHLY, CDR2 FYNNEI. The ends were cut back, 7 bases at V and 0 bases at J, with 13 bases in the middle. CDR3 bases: TGTGCCAGCAAAAAGGAACGGAGCTCCTACAATGAGCAGTTCTTC. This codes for CASKKERSSYNEQFF.

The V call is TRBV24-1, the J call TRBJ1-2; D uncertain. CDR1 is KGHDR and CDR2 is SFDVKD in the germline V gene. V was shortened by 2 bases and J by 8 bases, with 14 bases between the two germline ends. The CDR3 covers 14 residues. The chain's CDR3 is CATSDWSQPGGYTF. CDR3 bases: TGTGCCACCAGTGATTGGTCCCAGCCGGGAGGCTACACCTTC.

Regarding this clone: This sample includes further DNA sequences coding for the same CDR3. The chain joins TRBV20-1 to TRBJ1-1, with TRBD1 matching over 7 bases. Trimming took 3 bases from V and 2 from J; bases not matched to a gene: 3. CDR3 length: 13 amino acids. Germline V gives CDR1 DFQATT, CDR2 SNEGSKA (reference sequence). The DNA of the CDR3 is TGCAGTGCTAGTCGACAGGGAAACACTGAAGCTTTCTTT. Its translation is CSASRQGNTEAFF.

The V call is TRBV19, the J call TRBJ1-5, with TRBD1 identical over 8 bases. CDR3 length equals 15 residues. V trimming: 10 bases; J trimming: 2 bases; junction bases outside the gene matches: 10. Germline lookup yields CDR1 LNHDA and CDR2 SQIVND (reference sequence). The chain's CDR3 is CATNTGGRGNQPQHF. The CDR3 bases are TGTGCCACCAATACAGGGGGTCGGGGCAATCAGCCCCAGCATTTT.

The CDR3 bases are TGTGCCAGCAGCCTAAGAGACAGATACAATGAGCAGTTCTTC. It specifies CASSLRDRYNEQFF. The chain carries TRBV11-2 and TRBJ2-1, with D possibly being TRBD1 (5 bases). V was clipped by 5 bases and J by 4 bases, with 12 bases between them. In germline, CDR1 is SGHAT, CDR2 FQNNGV. CDR3 length: 14 amino acids.

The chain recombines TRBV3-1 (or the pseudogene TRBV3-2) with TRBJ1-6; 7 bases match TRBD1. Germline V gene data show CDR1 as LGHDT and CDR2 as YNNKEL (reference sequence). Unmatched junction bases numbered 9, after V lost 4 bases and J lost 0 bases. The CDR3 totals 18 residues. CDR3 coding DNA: TGTGCCAGCAGCCGAGGGGGCCCCGCATACTCCTATAATTCACCCCTCCACTTT. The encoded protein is CASSRGGPAYSYNSPLHF.

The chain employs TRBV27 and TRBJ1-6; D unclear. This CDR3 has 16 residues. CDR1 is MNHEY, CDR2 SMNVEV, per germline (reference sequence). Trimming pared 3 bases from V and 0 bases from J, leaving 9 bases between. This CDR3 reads CASSFFRSSYNSPLHF. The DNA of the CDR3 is TGTGCCAGCAGTTTCTTCAGAAGCTCCTATAATTCACCCCTCCACTTT.